The clone carrying this T cell receptor beta chain was recorded once. Its antigen is undetermined. The V gene's germline CDR1 is SGHNT and CDR2 YENEEA. The trim removed 2 bases at V and 1 base at J, leaving 2 bases unmatched. This CDR3 is 15 amino acids long. TCRdb's table, derived via immunoSEQ multiplex PCR, lists solely in-frame clones and lacks some. The data hold roughly 130,000 clones, with approximately 83% observed a single time. The entry originates in a study of T cell responses to AZD1222 COVID-19 vaccine. Study-level information: Second-dose schedules of about 4 or about 12 weeks were combined. Regarding the study as a whole: Most donors were white British and more were female, and clonal diversity was possibly underestimated. With dominance at 160-218 and 743-854, vaccine-associated CD4 TCRs spanned spike.

The V gene is TRBV11-3, the J gene TRBJ2-3; 8 bases agree with TRBD2. This receptor was identified in an adult in good health. This sample comprised peripheral blood, obtained on day 0 of AZD1222 vaccination. The CDR3 bases are TGTGCCAGCAGCTTAAGCGGGGGCCGCACAGATACGCAGTATTTT. It encodes CASSLSGGRTDTQYF.